This T cell receptor (beta chain) was recorded in a study of cytomegalovirus exposure and HLA in healthy donors. This PCR relied on a set of 60 Vbeta primers and 13 Jbeta primers. TCRdb's copy holds only in-frame clones and misses some; the assay was immunoSEQ multiplex PCR. Here the sample spans 130,000 to 150,000 clones, around three quarters being singletons. Whole-study results and caveats: It was reported that TCR beta sequences correctly inferred the HLA-A and HLA-B alleles for most subjects. The study listed 150 to 200 cytomegalovirus-associated TCR beta chains. More clonal expansion characterized HLA-associated TCR beta chains than equally common others in a later analysis.

A word on this clone: Antigen specificity is unknown.

V was clipped by 5 bases and J by 5 bases; unmatched bases: 11. The CDR3 sequence is 16 residues long. Germline values: CDR1 MNHNY, CDR2 SVGAGI (reference sequence). The rearrangement joins TRBV6-6 to TRBJ2-3; 9 bases are shared with TRBD1. Sequencing was performed on PBMCs. The sequence was collected from a woman in her forties in good health and CMV-seropositive. The DNA of the CDR3 is TGTGCCAGCAGTCCTACAGGGGGCGATTTAAGAGATACGCAGTATTTT. Amino acid sequence: CASSPTGGDLRDTQYF.